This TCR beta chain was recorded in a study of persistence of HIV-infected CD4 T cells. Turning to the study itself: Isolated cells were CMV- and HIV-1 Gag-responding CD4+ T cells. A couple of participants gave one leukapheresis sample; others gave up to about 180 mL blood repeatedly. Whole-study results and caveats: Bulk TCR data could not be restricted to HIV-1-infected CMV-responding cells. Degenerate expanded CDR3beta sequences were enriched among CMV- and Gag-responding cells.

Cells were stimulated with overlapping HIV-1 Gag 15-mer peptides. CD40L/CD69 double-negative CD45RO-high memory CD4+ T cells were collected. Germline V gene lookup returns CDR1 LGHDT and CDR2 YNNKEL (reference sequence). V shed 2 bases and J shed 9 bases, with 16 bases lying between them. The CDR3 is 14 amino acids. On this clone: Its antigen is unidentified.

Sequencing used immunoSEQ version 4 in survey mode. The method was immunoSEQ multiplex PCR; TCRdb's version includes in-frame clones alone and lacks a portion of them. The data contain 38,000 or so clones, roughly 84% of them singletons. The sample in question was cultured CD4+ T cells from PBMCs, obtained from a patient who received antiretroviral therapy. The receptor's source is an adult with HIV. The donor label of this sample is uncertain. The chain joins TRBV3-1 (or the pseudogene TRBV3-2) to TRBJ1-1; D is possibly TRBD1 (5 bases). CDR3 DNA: TGTGCCAGCAGCCAATTTGAGGCAGGGATACAAGCTTTCTTT. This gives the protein CASSQFEAGIQAFF.